These 20 T cell receptor beta chains share one sample of origin, sequenced in a study of T cells in Graves' hyperthyroidism and ophthalmopathy. Amplification of TCR beta CDR3 regions used RNA as the template. Using the HTBI primer set, a first-round RT-PCR was run on the TCR CDR3. Via MiXCR, TCRdb re-called the multiplex PCR reads, giving one row per CDR3 protein. The sample has about 480,000 distinct CDR3 sequences, about 20% seen once. Sequencing used blood. The receptors stem from a woman in her seventies with Graves' ophthalmopathy.

This clonotype was observed a few times. One junction end does not reproduce the germline sequence, and a read error may be involved. The genes are TRBV12-3 or TRBV12-4 and TRBJ2-3; TRBD2 is a possible D gene (5 bases). The CDR3 consists of 13 residues. CDR3 DNA sequence: TGTGCCAGCAGTCTAGCAGAGGCAGATACGCAGTATTTT. Protein product: CASSLAEADTQYF.

The rearrangement links TRBV30 to TRBJ1-6; weak D call: TRBD1 (5 bases). The V gene's germline CDR1 is GTSNPN and CDR2 SVGIG (reference sequence). V dropped 0 bases and J dropped 10 bases, with 10 bases sitting between them. The CDR3 extends over 13 amino acids. CDR3 nucleotide sequence: TGTGCCTGGAGTGTACTGGGGCGGTCACCCCTCCACTTT. Protein sequence: CAWSVLGRSPLHF.

The V call is TRBV5-4, the J call TRBJ2-3; 9 positions agree with TRBD2. The V gene end was trimmed by 5 bases and the J gene end by 0 bases; junction bases not matched to a gene: 7. Germline CDR1 reads SGHNT; CDR2 reads YYREEE (reference sequence). The CDR3 spans 16 residues. The CDR3 sequence: CASSTRLADSTDTQYF. The CDR3, as DNA: TGTGCCAGCAGTACCAGACTAGCGGATAGCACAGATACGCAGTATTTT.

This chain joins TRBV3-1 and TRBJ1-5; possibly TRBD1 for D (5 bases). V was trimmed by 1 base and J by 6 bases, leaving 13 bases between them. There are 15 residues in the CDR3. Germline V lookup: CDR1 LGHDT, CDR2 YNNKEL (reference sequence). CDR3: CASSQGGYQAQPQHF. The CDR3 DNA reads TGTGCCAGCAGCCAAGGGGGCTATCAAGCTCAGCCCCAGCATTTT. Full variable domain (missing parts from reference TRBV3-1 and TRBJ1-5): DTAVSQTPKYLVTQMGNDKSIKCEQNLGHDTMYWYKQDSKKFLKIMFSYNNKELIINETVPNRFSPKSPDKAHLNLHINSLELGDSAVYFCASSQGGYQAQPQHFGDGTRLSIL.

This clonotype was detected a few times. The chain couples TRBV7-8 to TRBJ2-2; D gene unclear. With 7 bases removed from V and 3 bases from J, the gap between germline ends came to 12 bases. The CDR3 totals 14 residues. Germline CDR1 and CDR2: SGHVS and FQNEAQ. As DNA, the CDR3 is TGTGCCAGCACCAGGAAAGAGGACACCGGGGAGCTGTTTTTT. Amino acids: CASTRKEDTGELFF.

V is TRBV6-5 and J is TRBJ1-2; no definite D call. Germline CDR1 and CDR2: MNHEY and SVGAGI. Trimming shortened V by 6 bases and J by 4 bases, and 15 bases separated the two germline ends. The CDR3 covers 14 residues. The CDR3 DNA reads TGTGCCAGCAGCTTAAAGGATCAAGCCTATGGCTACACCTTC. It is translated as CASSLKDQAYGYTF.

This clonotype was detected only a few times. The rearrangement joins TRBV12-3 or TRBV12-4 to TRBJ2-3, with TRBD2 matching 11 bases. The CDR3 consists of 16 residues. With 4 bases clipped from V and 5 bases from J, the junction kept 8 bases outside the gene matches. Here the CDR3 DNA reads TGTGCCAGCAGTTCCAGGGGGCTAGCGGGAGGAGATACGCAGTATTTT. Amino acid sequence: CASSSRGLAGGDTQYF.

This chain connects TRBV19 to TRBJ2-6; D is possibly TRBD1 (7 bases). Trimming stripped 5 bases from V and 2 bases from J, with 10 bases between. Germline V CDR1 and CDR2: LNHDA, SQIVND (reference sequence). The CDR3 length is 15 residues. As DNA, the CDR3 is TGTGCCAGTAGTCCCAGGGGGGCTGGGGCCAACGTCCTGACTTTC. As protein: CASSPRGAGANVLTF.

This clonotype was seen a handful of times. V gene TRBV27 combines with J gene TRBJ2-7; 11 bases match TRBD2. The V gene end was trimmed by 6 bases and the J gene end by 0 bases; junction bases not matched to a gene: 19. This CDR3 has 20 amino acids. Germline V lookup: CDR1 MNHEY, CDR2 SMNVEV (reference sequence). Here the CDR3 DNA reads TGTGCCAGCAGCCTCAGGGGCGGAGTACTAGCGGGGGTCCGCTCCTACGAGCAGTACTTC. This translates into CASSLRGGVLAGVRSYEQYF.

This clonotype appeared many times. The chain links TRBV3-1 to TRBJ2-1, with TRBD2 matching 12 bases. After removal of 2 bases from V and 8 bases from J, the junction contained 4 bases not matched to a gene. Germline V gene data show CDR1 as LGHDT and CDR2 as YNNKEL (reference sequence). The CDR3 length is 15 residues. The CDR3: CASSQLAGGGDEQFF. CDR3 bases: TGTGCCAGCAGCCAACTAGCGGGAGGGGGGGATGAGCAGTTCTTC.

This clonotype was picked up a small number of times. The CDR3 loop reads CASSLPGALTDTQYF. The CDR3 coding sequence is TGTGCCAGCAGCCTTCCGGGAGCTCTCACAGATACGCAGTATTTT. This chain connects TRBV3-1 to TRBJ2-3; a weak D match, TRBD2 (6 bases). Trimming took 4 bases from V and 2 from J, leaving 13 bases between them. The length of the CDR3 is 15 residues. The germline CDR1 and CDR2 sequences are LGHDT and YNNKEL (reference sequence).

This chain joins TRBV18 and TRBJ2-1; D may be TRBD1 (5 bases). V lost 5 bases to trimming and J lost 5 bases, with 10 bases between them. The CDR3 contains 13 residues. Germline assignment: CDR1 KGHSH and CDR2 LQKENI. The CDR3 DNA sequence: TGTGCCAGCTCAGCTTCGACAGACAATGAGCAGTTCTTC. Residues: CASSASTDNEQFF.

This rearrangement joins TRBV6-2 or TRBV6-3 to TRBJ2-3; the D gene is possibly TRBD2 (6 bases). CDR3 size: 18 residues. V was cut by 2 bases and J by 1 base, with 19 bases left in between. The germline CDR1 and CDR2 sequences are MNHEY and SVGEGT. In nucleotides, the CDR3 is TGTGCCAGCAGTTACCCGATAGCGGACCAATCTCGCACAGATACGCAGTATTTT. Translation gives CASSYPIADQSRTDTQYF.

This clonotype was detected only a few times. J is TRBJ2-3 and V is TRBV9; the match to TRBD2 covers 8 bases. This CDR3 has 16 residues. J gave up 0 bases and V 3 bases, and 6 bases lay outside the gene matches. Per germline, CDR1 SGDLS and CDR2 YYNGEE. This chain's CDR3 is CASSELTSASTDTQYF. As DNA, the CDR3 is TGTGCCAGCAGCGAGCTGACTAGCGCAAGCACAGATACGCAGTATTTT.

This clonotype came up many times. V and J are TRBV7-2 and TRBJ2-7; D may be TRBD1 (6 bases). This CDR3 is built from 12 residues. The germline V and J ends were trimmed by 4 bases and 6 bases, with 10 bases remaining between them. Germline CDR1 is SGHTA and CDR2 is FQGNSA. CDR3 protein: CASSYPGVEQYF. The DNA for the CDR3 is TGTGCCAGCAGCTACCCAGGGGTCGAGCAGTACTTC. The full variable domain, with the rest looked up from reference TRBV7-2 and TRBJ2-7, is GAGVSQSPSNKVTEKGKDVELRCDPISGHTALYWYRQSLGQGLEFLIYFQGNSAPDKSGLPSDRFSAERTGGSVSTLTIQRTQQEDSAVYLCASSYPGVEQYFGPGTRLTVT.

This clonotype occurred many times. The chain combines TRBV20-1 with TRBJ2-3, with 10 bases identical to TRBD2. The CDR3 is 16 residues long. The V and J ends lost 4 bases and 2 bases, in that order; junction bases with no gene match: 9. Germline assignment: CDR1 DFQATT and CDR2 SNEGSKA (reference sequence). The CDR3 coding sequence is TGCAGTGCTATTCCAGGACTAGCGGCTTTCACAGATACGCAGTATTTT. It specifies CSAIPGLAAFTDTQYF.

A few counts support this clonotype. The chain uses TRBV3-1 and TRBJ2-5; TRBD2 matches at 8 bases. V lost 0 bases, J lost 5 bases, and 5 bases stayed unmatched. The length of the CDR3 is 15 residues. CDR1 and CDR2 from the germline V gene are LGHDT and YNNKEL (reference sequence). The CDR3 bases are TGTGCCAGCAGCCAAGATACGGGAGGGCCTGAGACCCAGTACTTC. It specifies CASSQDTGGPETQYF.

Here the CDR3 DNA reads TGTGCCAGCAGCCTTTTAGACAGGCATGAGCAGTTCTTC. This sequence encodes CASSLLDRHEQFF. The V call is TRBV14, the J call TRBJ2-1; D is possibly TRBD1 (6 bases). Between the trimmed V and J ends, which lost 4 bases and 8 bases, there was a span of 12 bases. The V gene's germline CDR1 is SGHDN and CDR2 FVKESK. This CDR3 has 13 amino acids.

This clonotype appeared a few times. The chain combines TRBV19 with TRBJ1-4, with a tentative D call TRBD1 (5 bases). The CDR3 length is 19 residues. Deletions cut 0 bases from V and 0 bases from J, with 17 bases between. The germline CDR1 and CDR2 sequences are LNHDA and SQIVND (reference sequence). CDR3 protein: CASSIDRPGKGATNEKLFF. DNA for the CDR3: TGTGCCAGTAGTATAGATCGGCCAGGGAAGGGAGCAACTAATGAAAAACTGTTTTTT.

The V gene is TRBV7-9, the J gene TRBJ1-2, with 7 bases lining up with TRBD1. The V gene end was trimmed by 11 bases and the J gene end by 4 bases; junction bases not matched to a gene: 4. From germline, CDR1 is SEHNR and CDR2 FQNEAQ (reference sequence). The CDR3 consists of 11 residues. Here the CDR3 reads CAGQGGYGYTF. CDR3 in DNA: TGTGCCGGCCAGGGGGGCTATGGCTACACCTTC.